These 24 T cell receptor beta chains came from one sample sequenced in a study of blood T cell repertoires in COVID-19. Sequencing used immunoSEQ multiplex PCR; TCRdb keeps in-frame clones, though not all of them. The sample has 300,000 to 350,000 clones, about nine tenths seen once; the top ten hold approximately 1.8%. Sample: peripheral blood. The receptors come from a woman aged 25 to 39 with COVID-19, enrolled during active disease.

This clone was seen just once. The gene calls are TRBV28 and TRBJ2-3, with 9 bases matching TRBD1. CDR1 is MDHEN and CDR2 is SYDVKM in the germline V gene. The trim removed 6 bases at V and 1 base at J, leaving 5 bases unmatched. CDR3 length: 15 residues. CDR3 in DNA: TGTGCCAGCAGATTACAGGGGGCCGGCACAGATACGCAGTATTTT. It yields the protein CASRLQGAGTDTQYF.

This sequence joins TRBV13 and TRBJ1-1; TRBD1 is a possible D gene (6 bases). CDR1 and CDR2 from the germline V gene are PRHDT and FYEKMQ (reference sequence). V shed 5 bases and J shed 6 bases, with 10 bases lying between them. There are 12 residues in the CDR3. The CDR3 DNA reads as TGTGCCAGCAGCCAAGGGGGTCCTGAAGCTTTCTTT. Translating it yields CASSQGGPEAFF. Full variable domain (rest looked up from reference TRBV13 and TRBJ1-1): AAGVIQSPRHLIKEKRETATLKCYPIPRHDTVYWYQQGPGQDPQFLISFYEKMQSDKGSIPDRFSAQQFSDYHSELNMSSLELGDSALYFCASSQGGPEAFFGQGTRLTVV.

The chain is built from TRBV5-6 and TRBJ1-2; 9 positions match TRBD1. V gave up 2 bases and J gave up 2 bases; unmatched junction bases: 4. The germline V gene encodes CDR1 SGHDT and CDR2 YYEEEE. The length of the CDR3 is 15 residues. CDR3 sequence (DNA): TGTGCCAGCAGCTTTCGGACAGGGGTCAACTATGGCTACACCTTC. Its translation: CASSFRTGVNYGYTF.

The chain has TRBV2 and TRBJ2-5, with D possibly matching TRBD2 (5 bases). The CDR3 is 13 residues long. V gave up 4 bases and J gave up 4 bases, with 10 bases separating them. Per the germline V gene, CDR1 is SNHLY and CDR2 is FYNNEI. CDR3 amino acids: CASSAEDGETQYF. DNA for the CDR3: TGTGCCAGCAGTGCGGAGGACGGAGAGACCCAGTACTTC.

The chain recombines TRBV7-2 with TRBJ2-7; TRBD1 might be the D (6 bases). Per germline, CDR1 SGHTA and CDR2 FQGNSA. This CDR3 region has 17 residues. Between the trimmed V and J ends, which lost 7 bases and 5 bases, there was a span of 27 bases. The CDR3 is CASNTSPLGGARNEQYF. The CDR3 coding sequence is TGTGCCAGCAACACTTCCCCCCTAGGGGGTGCGAGAAACGAGCAGTACTTC.

CDR3 sequence reads: CASSAQGSDTEAFF. The CDR3 DNA sequence: TGCGCCAGCAGTGCACAGGGGTCGGACACTGAAGCTTTCTTT. This chain joins TRBV10-2 and TRBJ1-1, with TRBD1 identical over 7 bases. After removal of 4 bases from V and 3 bases from J, the junction contained 5 bases not matched to a gene. The CDR3 extends over 14 amino acids. The germline CDR1 and CDR2 sequences are WSHSY and SAAADI.

The chain uses TRBV6-5 and TRBJ1-4; 7 bases map to TRBD1. The CDR3 is 15 amino acids. J was trimmed by 5 bases and V by 6 bases; bases with no gene match: 9. The germline CDR1 and CDR2 sequences are MNHEY and SVGAGI. CDR3 amino acids: CASRLDRARNEKLFF. CDR3 bases: TGTGCCAGCAGGCTAGACAGGGCAAGAAATGAAAAACTGTTTTTT.

The genes are TRBV7-2 and TRBJ1-1; unclear D gene. Germline V gene lookup returns CDR1 SGHTA and CDR2 FQGNSA. The CDR3 has 12 residues. Trimming cost V 5 bases and J 5 bases, with 9 bases left between them. The CDR3 sequence is CASSTSRTEAFF. The CDR3 DNA follows: TGTGCCAGCAGCACTAGTCGGACTGAAGCTTTCTTT. The whole variable domain, remainder taken from reference TRBV7-2 and TRBJ1-1, is GAGVSQSPSNKVTEKGKDVELRCDPISGHTALYWYRQSLGQGLEFLIYFQGNSAPDKSGLPSDRFSAERTGGSVSTLTIQRTQQEDSAVYLCASSTSRTEAFFGQGTRLTVV.

The chain employs TRBV5-4 and TRBJ1-1; a possible D gene is TRBD1 (6 bases). Deletions cut 4 bases from V and 0 bases from J, with 16 bases between. The CDR3 has 16 residues. Germline V lookup: CDR1 SGHNT, CDR2 YYREEE (reference sequence). In DNA form, the CDR3 reads TGTGCCAGCAGCCGGGCGGGGGGCCGGGTGAACACTGAAGCTTTCTTT. It encodes CASSRAGGRVNTEAFF.

In DNA form, the CDR3 reads TGTGCCAGCAGTGAACGACAGGGTTACGAGCAGTACTTC. It encodes CASSERQGYEQYF. The V call is TRBV13, the J call TRBJ2-7, with 7 bases aligning to TRBD1. Germline CDR1 PRHDT, CDR2 FYEKMQ (reference sequence). This CDR3 contains 13 residues. Trimming took 6 bases from V and 4 from J; bases not matched to a gene: 6.

The genes are TRBV10-3 and TRBJ2-2; D may be TRBD2 (6 bases). The CDR3 totals 15 residues. Germline V lookup: CDR1 ENHRY, CDR2 SYGVKD. Trimming removed 3 bases from V and 4 bases from J, with 12 bases in between. CDR3 sequence (DNA): TGTGCCATCAGTGATCGGGGGAGAGTCACCGGGGAGCTGTTTTTT. This gives the protein CAISDRGRVTGELFF.

Only a few counts were recorded for this clone. This rearrangement joins TRBV5-1 to TRBJ2-3, with 7 bases that match TRBD1. This CDR3 has 14 residues. Per the germline V gene, CDR1 is SGHRS and CDR2 is YFSETQ. J was trimmed by 2 bases and V by 7 bases; bases with no gene match: 7. The CDR3: CASRPGGLTDTQYF. The CDR3 coding sequence is TGCGCCAGCCGGCCAGGGGGTCTCACAGATACGCAGTATTTT.

The chain has TRBV4-2 and TRBJ2-3; 11 bases are a match to TRBD2. The J segment lost 0 bases and the V segment lost 2 bases, leaving 16 bases of the junction unmatched. CDR1 is LGHNA, CDR2 YNFKEQ, per germline. The CDR3 spans 21 residues. Here the CDR3 DNA reads TGTGCCAGCAGCCAACCATCAGGCGGGCTAGCGGGGGGAACTAGCACAGATACGCAGTATTTT. Protein: CASSQPSGGLAGGTSTDTQYF.

The chain is built from TRBV2 and TRBJ1-5; unclear D gene. CDR1 is SNHLY and CDR2 is FYNNEI in the germline V gene. The CDR3 length is 13 residues. The V gene lost 7 bases and the J gene lost 2 bases, with 9 bases spanning the gap. CDR3 sequence reads: CASTLGGNQPQHF. CDR3 DNA sequence: TGTGCCAGCACGTTGGGAGGCAATCAGCCCCAGCATTTT.

The rearrangement links TRBV29-1 to TRBJ2-1; perhaps TRBD2 as D (6 bases). This CDR3 contains 14 residues. Germline CDR1 SQVTM, CDR2 ANQGSEA. Between the trimmed V and J ends, which lost 5 bases and 7 bases, there was a span of 18 bases. The CDR3 bases are TGCAGCGTTCAACACGGGGGTTGGGGGAATGAGCAGTTCTTC. This sequence encodes CSVQHGGWGNEQFF.

The rearrangement links TRBV6-1 to TRBJ2-2; 10 nucleotides line up with TRBD1. The germline CDR1 and CDR2 sequences are MNHNS and SASEGT. V dropped 3 bases and J dropped 6; count of bases not matched to a gene: 7. This CDR3 spans 16 amino acids. The CDR3 spells CASSDPGQGIPGELFF. As DNA, the CDR3 is TGTGCCAGCAGTGACCCGGGACAGGGGATCCCCGGGGAGCTGTTTTTT.

The V call is TRBV11-2, the J call TRBJ2-5; D is possibly TRBD1 (6 bases). The germline V gene encodes CDR1 SGHAT and CDR2 FQNNGV. Trimming left V 4 bases short and J 3 bases short, with 9 bases between. This CDR3 has 13 amino acids. CDR3 amino acids: CASSYDRKETQYF. CDR3 nucleotides: TGTGCCAGCAGCTACGACAGGAAAGAGACCCAGTACTTC.

The chain recombines TRBV6-6 with TRBJ2-2; D might be TRBD1 (6 bases). Per the germline V gene, CDR1 is MNHNY and CDR2 is SVGAGI (reference sequence). The CDR3 runs 14 residues. The V end lost 6 bases, the J end lost 1 base, and 9 bases lay between the germline ends. In nucleotides, the CDR3 is TGTGCCAGCAGACGGACAGAGAACACCGGGGAGCTGTTTTTT. Translation: CASRRTENTGELFF.

V gene TRBV28 combines with J gene TRBJ1-2; 9 nucleotides match TRBD1. J gave up 5 bases and V 4 bases, and 14 bases lay outside the gene matches. Germline values: CDR1 MDHEN, CDR2 SYDVKM. The CDR3 is 17 amino acids. CDR3 in amino acids: CASSSGDETGGFYGYTF. Written as DNA, the CDR3 is TGTGCCAGCAGTTCTGGCGACGAGACAGGGGGATTTTATGGCTACACCTTC.

This chain uses TRBV7-9 with TRBJ1-6; 8 bases line up with TRBD1. This CDR3 region has 17 residues. CDR1 SEHNR and CDR2 FQNEAQ come from the germline V gene (reference sequence). The V and J ends lost 5 bases and 7 bases, in that order; junction bases with no gene match: 13. CDR3 protein: CASSLERTRDRNSPLHF. The CDR3 region has the DNA TGTGCCAGCAGCCTTGAAAGAACCCGGGACAGGAATTCACCCCTCCACTTT.

This sequence joins TRBV4-1 and TRBJ2-7; perhaps TRBD1 as D (7 bases). CDR1 MGHRA and CDR2 YSYEKL come from the germline V gene. The CDR3 runs 15 residues. Between the trimmed V and J ends, which lost 0 bases and 3 bases, there was a span of 12 bases. For the CDR3, the DNA is TGCGCCAGCAGCCAAGAGCAGGGGGGCCTCTACGAGCAGTACTTC. It translates to CASSQEQGGLYEQYF.

This clone has just one count. The rearrangement links TRBV7-2 to TRBJ2-1, with TRBD2 identical over 13 bases. Germline CDR1 reads SGHTA; CDR2 reads FQGNSA. The trim removed 5 bases at V and 2 bases at J, leaving 9 bases unmatched. The CDR3 runs to 18 residues. The CDR3 protein is CASSLGRGTSGAYNEQFF. The CDR3 DNA sequence: TGTGCCAGCAGCCTCGGACGGGGGACTAGCGGGGCCTACAATGAGCAGTTCTTC.

The V call is TRBV6-5, the J call TRBJ2-1, with D possibly TRBD1 on 6 matching bases. The CDR3 contains 13 residues. V was cut by 5 bases and J by 4 bases, with 9 bases left in between. Germline V gene sequence: CDR1 MNHEY, CDR2 SVGAGI. The CDR3: CASSQDSYNEQFF. The DNA for the CDR3 is TGTGCCAGCAGTCAGGACAGTTACAATGAGCAGTTCTTC.

This chain uses TRBV5-1 with TRBJ1-3; D gene ambiguous. V lost 3 bases and J lost 3, with 13 bases in between. Germline V gene data show CDR1 as SGHRS and CDR2 as YFSETQ. This CDR3 is 15 amino acids long. The CDR3 nucleotides are TGCGCCAGCAGCTCCCTTCCCGGGGTTGGAAACACCATATATTTT. This translates into CASSSLPGVGNTIYF.